This TCR beta chain was sequenced during a study of regulatory T cells in long-lasting Graves disease. CDR1 SGHRS and CDR2 YFSETQ come from the germline V gene. Trimming shortened V by 0 bases and J by 3 bases, and 9 bases separated the two germline ends. The length of the CDR3 is 14 residues. Both iRepertoire HTBI primers and Arm-PCR of CDR3 regions were used to build the TCR beta libraries. Per the study methods: Samples collectively showed 62 TRBV and fewer than 15 TRBJ segments. TCRdb recomputed calls from the multiplex PCR reads with MiXCR, one row per CDR3 protein. The V and J calls were not made by the authors but by TCRdb's processing. The table lists 400,000 to 450,000 distinct CDR3 sequences, 15% to 20% of them singletons. Time point indicated: newly diagnosed GD, antithyroid drugs for less than 3 months. After RNA was extracted from PBMCs, the TCR library was made from it. This sample also belongs to another study, concerning T cells in Graves' hyperthyroidism and ophthalmopathy.

This clonotype was obtained from a woman in her twenties or thirties with Graves disease. The chain combines TRBV5-1 with TRBJ1-2; D is perhaps TRBD1 (6 bases). Here the sequenced sample was peripheral blood mononuclear cells (PBMCs), taken at new diagnosis, from a patient treated with antithyroid drugs. In nucleotides, the CDR3 is TGCGCCAGCAGCTTGGAACAGGGTGACTATGGCTACACCTTC. This translates into CASSLEQGDYGYTF.